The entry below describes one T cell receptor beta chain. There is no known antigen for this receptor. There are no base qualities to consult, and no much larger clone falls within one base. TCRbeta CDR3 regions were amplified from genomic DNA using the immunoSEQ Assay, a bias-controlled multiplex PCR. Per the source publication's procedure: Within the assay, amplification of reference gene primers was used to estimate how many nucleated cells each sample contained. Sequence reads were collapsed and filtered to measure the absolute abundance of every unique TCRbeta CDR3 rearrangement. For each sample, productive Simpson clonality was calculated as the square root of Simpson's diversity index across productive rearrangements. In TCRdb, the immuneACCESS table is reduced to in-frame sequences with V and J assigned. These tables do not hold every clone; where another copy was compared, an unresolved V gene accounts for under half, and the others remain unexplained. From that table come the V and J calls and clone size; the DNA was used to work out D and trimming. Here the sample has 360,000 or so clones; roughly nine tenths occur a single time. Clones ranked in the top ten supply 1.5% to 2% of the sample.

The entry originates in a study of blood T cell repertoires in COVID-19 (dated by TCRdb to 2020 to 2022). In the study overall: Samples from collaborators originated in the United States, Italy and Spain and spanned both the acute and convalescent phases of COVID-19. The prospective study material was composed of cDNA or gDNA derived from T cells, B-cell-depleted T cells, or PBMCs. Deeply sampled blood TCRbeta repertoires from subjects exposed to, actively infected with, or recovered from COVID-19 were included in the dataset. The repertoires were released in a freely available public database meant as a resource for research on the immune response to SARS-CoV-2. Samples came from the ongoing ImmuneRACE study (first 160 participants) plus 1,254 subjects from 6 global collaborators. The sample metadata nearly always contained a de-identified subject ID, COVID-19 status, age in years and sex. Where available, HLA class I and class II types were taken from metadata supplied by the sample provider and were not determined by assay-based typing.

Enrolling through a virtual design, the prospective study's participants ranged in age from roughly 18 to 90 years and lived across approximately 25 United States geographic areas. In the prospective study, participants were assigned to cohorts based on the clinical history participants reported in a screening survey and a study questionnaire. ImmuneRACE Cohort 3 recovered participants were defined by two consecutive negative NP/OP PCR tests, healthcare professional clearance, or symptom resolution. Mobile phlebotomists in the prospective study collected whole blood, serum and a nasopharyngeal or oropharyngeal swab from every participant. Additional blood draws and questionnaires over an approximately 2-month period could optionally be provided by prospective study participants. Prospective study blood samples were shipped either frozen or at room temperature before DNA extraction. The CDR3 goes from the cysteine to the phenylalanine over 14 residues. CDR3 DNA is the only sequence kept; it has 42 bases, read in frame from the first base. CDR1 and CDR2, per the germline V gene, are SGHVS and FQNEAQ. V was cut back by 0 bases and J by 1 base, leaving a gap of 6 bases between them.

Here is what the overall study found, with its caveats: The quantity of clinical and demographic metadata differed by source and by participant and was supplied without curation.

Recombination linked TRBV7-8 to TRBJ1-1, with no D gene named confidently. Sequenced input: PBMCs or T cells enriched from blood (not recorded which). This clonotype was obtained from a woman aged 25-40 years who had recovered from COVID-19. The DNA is TGTGCCAGCAGCTTAGCATTCAGGAACACTGAAGCTTTCTTT. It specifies CASSLAFRNTEAFF. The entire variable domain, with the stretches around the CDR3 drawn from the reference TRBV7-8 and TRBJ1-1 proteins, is GAGVSQSPRYKVAKRGQDVALRCDPISGHVSLFWYQQALGQGPEFLTYFQNEAQLDKSGLPSDRFFAERPEGSVSTLKIQRTQQEDSAVYLCASSLAFRNTEAFFGQGTRLTVV.